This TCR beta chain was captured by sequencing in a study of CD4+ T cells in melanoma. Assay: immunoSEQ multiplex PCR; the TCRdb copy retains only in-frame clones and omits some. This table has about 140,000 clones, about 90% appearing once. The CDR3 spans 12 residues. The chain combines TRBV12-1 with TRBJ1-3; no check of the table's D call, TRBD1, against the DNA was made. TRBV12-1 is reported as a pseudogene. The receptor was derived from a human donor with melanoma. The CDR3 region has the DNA TGTGCCAGGGCCCAGGCCCGAAACACCATATATTTT. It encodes CARAQARNTIYF.